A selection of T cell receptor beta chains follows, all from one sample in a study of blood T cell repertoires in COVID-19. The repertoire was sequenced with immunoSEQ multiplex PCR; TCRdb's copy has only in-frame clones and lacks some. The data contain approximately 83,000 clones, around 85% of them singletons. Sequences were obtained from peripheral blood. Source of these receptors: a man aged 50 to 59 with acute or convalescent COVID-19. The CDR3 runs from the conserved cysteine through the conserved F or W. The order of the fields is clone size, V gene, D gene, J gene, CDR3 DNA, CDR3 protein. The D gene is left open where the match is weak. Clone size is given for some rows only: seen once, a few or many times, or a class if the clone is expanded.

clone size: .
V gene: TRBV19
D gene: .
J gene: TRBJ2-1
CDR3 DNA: TGTGCCAGTAGTATCAGAACCTGGGGGGAGCGGCACAATGAGCAGTTCTTC
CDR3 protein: CASSIRTWGERHNEQFF

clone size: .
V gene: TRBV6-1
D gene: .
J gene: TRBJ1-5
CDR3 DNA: TGTGCCAGCAGTGAAGGACAGCTCAATCAGCCCCAGCATTTT
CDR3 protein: CASSEGQLNQPQHF

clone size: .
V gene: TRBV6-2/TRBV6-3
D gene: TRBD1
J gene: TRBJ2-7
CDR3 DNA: TGTGCCAGCAGTTACCGGGACAGGGGGCCCTACGAGCAGTACTTC
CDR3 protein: CASSYRDRGPYEQYF

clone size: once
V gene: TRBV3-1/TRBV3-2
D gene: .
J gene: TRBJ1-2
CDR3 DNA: TGTGCCAGCAGCCAACCCGGGACTGTCTATGGCTACACCTTC
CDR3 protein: CASSQPGTVYGYTF

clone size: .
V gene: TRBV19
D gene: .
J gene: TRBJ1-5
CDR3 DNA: TGTGCCAGTAGTATGGGCCTTATTAGCAATCAGCCCCAGCATTTT
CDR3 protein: CASSMGLISNQPQHF

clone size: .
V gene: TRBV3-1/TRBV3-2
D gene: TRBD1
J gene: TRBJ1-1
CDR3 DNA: TGTGCCAGCAGCCAACAGGACAGGGCCACTGAAGCTTTCTTT
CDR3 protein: CASSQQDRATEAFF

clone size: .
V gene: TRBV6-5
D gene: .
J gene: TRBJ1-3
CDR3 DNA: TGTGCCAGCAGCCCCTCAGGGTCTGGAAACACCATATATTTT
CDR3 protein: CASSPSGSGNTIYF

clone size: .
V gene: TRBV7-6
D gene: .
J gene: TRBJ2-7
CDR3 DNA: TGTGCCAGCAGCTTCGGCCCCGTTGACAGCTCCTACGAGCAGTACTTC
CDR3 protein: CASSFGPVDSSYEQYF

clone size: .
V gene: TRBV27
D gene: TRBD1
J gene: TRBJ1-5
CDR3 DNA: TGTGCCAGCAGTTTATTCCGACAGGGTGGCAATCAGCCCCAGCATTTT
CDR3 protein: CASSLFRQGGNQPQHF

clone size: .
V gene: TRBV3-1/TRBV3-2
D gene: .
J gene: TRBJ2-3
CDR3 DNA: TGTGCCAGCAGCCAAGGACTAGTCACAGATACGCAGTATTTT
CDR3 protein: CASSQGLVTDTQYF

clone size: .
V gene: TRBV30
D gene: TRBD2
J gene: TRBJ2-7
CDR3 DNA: TGTGCCTGGACCAGCGGGGCGACCTACGAGCAGTACTTC
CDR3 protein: CAWTSGATYEQYF

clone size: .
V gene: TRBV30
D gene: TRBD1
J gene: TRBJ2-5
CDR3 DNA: TGTGCCTGGAGTGTGGGACAGCAAGAGACCCAGTACTTC
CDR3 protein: CAWSVGQQETQYF

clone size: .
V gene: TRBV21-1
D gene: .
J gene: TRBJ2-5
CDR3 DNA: TGTGCCAGCAGCGTACAAGAGACCCAGTACTTC
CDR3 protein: CASSVQETQYF

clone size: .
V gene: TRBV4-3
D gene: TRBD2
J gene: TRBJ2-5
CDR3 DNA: TGCGCCAGCAGCCAAGAGTGGGGACTAGCGGGACCCCAAGAGACCCAGTACTTC
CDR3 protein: CASSQEWGLAGPQETQYF

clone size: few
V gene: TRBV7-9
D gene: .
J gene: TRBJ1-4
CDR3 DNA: TGTGCCAGCAGCGCCGACACACCAACTAATGAAAAACTGTTTTTT
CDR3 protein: CASSADTPTNEKLFF

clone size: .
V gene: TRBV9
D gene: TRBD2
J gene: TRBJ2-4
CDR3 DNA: TGTGCCAGCAGCGTAGTCGAGCGGGAGGGGGCCAAAAACATTCAGTACTTC
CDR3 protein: CASSVVEREGAKNIQYF

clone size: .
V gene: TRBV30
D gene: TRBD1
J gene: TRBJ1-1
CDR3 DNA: TGTGCCTGGGCGGGACAGGGGAACACTGAAGCTTTCTTT
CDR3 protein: CAWAGQGNTEAFF

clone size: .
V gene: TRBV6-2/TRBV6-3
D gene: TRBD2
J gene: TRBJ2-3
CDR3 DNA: TGTGCCAGCAGTTACTCCGGGACTAGCGCCGCAGATACGCAGTATTTT
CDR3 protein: CASSYSGTSAADTQYF

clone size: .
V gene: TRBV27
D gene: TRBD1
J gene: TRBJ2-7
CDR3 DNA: TGTGCCAGTAAGGGGACAGGGATATACGAGCAGTACTTC
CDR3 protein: CASKGTGIYEQYF

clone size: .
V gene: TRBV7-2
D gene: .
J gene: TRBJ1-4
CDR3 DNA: TGTGCCAGCAGCTTAGCGGCGGGGGGCAGTGAAAAACTGTTTTTT
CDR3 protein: CASSLAAGGSEKLFF

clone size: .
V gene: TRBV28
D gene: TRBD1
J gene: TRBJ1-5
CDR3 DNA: TGTGCCAGCACCCCGACAGGGGAACCTCAGCCCCAGCATTTT
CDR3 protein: CASTPTGEPQPQHF

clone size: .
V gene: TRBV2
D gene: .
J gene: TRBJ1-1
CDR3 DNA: TGTGCCAGCAGCTGGTACGAGGGTCAAGCTTTCTTT
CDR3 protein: CASSWYEGQAFF

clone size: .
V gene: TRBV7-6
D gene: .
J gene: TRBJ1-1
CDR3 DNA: TGTGCCAGCAGCCTTGTCGCGGAGCGGGGGACTGAAGCTTTCTTT
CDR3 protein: CASSLVAERGTEAFF

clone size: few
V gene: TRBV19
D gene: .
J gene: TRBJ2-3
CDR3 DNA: TGTGCCAGTAGACCCGGGACACTCACAGATACGCAGTATTTT
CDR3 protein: CASRPGTLTDTQYF

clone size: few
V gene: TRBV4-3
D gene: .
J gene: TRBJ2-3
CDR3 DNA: TGCGCCAGCAGCCAAGATTCGAACAGGGCTGGAGATACGCAGTATTTT
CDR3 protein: CASSQDSNRAGDTQYF

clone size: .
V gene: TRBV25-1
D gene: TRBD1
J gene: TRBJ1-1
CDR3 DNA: TGTGCCAGCAGTGAAACAGGGGAAAGTCGCACTGAAGCTTTCTTT
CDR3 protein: CASSETGESRTEAFF

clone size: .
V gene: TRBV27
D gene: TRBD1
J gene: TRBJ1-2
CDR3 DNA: TGTGCCAGCACGGGTGCGGGGCGGGCGGGACAGACTCTCTATGGCTACACCTTC
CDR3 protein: CASTGAGRAGQTLYGYTF

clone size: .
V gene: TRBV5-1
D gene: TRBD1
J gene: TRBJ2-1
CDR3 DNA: TGCGCCAGCAGCTTAGGACAGGGAAGTGAGAATGAGCAGTTCTTC
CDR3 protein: CASSLGQGSENEQFF

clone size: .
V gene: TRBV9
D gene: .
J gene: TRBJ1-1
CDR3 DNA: TGTGCCAGCAGCCCGCGAAATCGTGTGTATTCCGCCACTGAAGCTTTCTTT
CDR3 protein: CASSPRNRVYSATEAFF

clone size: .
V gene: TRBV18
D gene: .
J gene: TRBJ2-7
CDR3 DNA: TGTGCCAGCTCACCAAAGGGGGGGTCCTATACCTACGAGCAGTACTTC
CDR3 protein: CASSPKGGSYTYEQYF

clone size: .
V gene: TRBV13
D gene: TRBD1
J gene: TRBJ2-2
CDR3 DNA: TGTGCCAGCACCGCGGCCCGGACAGGGGCCCCCGGGGAGCTGTTTTTT
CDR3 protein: CASTAARTGAPGELFF

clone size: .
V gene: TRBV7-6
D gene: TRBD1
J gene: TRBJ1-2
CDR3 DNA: TGTGCCAGCAGCCCTAACGCGGGACAGGAATACTATGGCTACACCTTC
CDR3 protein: CASSPNAGQEYYGYTF

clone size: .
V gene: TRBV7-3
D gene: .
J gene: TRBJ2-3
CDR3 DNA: TGTGCCAGCAGCCAAGGAGGCACAGATACGCAGTATTTT
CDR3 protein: CASSQGGTDTQYF

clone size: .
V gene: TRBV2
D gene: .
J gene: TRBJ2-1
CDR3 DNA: TGTGCCAGCAGTGAAGGTCCTAACAATGAGCAGTTCTTC
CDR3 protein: CASSEGPNNEQFF

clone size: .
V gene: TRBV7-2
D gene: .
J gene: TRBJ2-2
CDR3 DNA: TGTGCCAGCAGCTTTTGGGCAGTGAACACCGGGGAGCTGTTTTTT
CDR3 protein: CASSFWAVNTGELFF

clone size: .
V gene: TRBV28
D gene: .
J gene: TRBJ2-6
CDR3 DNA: TGTGCCAGCAGTCCGAACTCCGGGGCCAACGTCCTGACTTTC
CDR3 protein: CASSPNSGANVLTF

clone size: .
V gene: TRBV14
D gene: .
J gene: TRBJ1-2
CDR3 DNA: TGTGCCAGCAGCCGGGGGGATCACCAACTCGGCACCTTC
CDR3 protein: CASSRGDHQLGTF

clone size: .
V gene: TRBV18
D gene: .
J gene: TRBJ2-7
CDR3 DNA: TGTGCCAGCTCACCTACAGGGAGCTACGAGCAGTACTTC
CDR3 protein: CASSPTGSYEQYF

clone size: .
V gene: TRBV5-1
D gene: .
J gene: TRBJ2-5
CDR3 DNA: TGCGCCAGCACCTGGGGGCACAGGGAAGAGACCCAGTACTTC
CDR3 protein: CASTWGHREETQYF

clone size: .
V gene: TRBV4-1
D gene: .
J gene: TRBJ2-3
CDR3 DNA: TGCGCCAGCAGCCAAGATCGACTAGTCGCAGATACGCAGTATTTT
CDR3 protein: CASSQDRLVADTQYF

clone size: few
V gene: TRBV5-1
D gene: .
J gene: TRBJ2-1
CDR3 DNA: TGCGCCAGCAGCTTGGATGGGACTCCCCCCGTGAAGCAGTTCTTC
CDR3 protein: CASSLDGTPPVKQFF

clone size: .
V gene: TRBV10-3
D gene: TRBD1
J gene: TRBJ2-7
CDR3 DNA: TGTGCCATCAGTGGACAGGGGGGAGGGTACGAGCAGTACTTC
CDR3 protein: CAISGQGGGYEQYF

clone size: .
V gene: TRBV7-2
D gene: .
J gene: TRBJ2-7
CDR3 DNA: TGTGCCAGCAGCTTAGACAGGGCCCGTTACGAGCAGTACTTC
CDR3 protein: CASSLDRARYEQYF

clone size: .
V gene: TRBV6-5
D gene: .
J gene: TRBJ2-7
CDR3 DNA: TGTGCCAGCAGCCCCCGACCGGGCGAGCAGTACTTC
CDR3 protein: CASSPRPGEQYF

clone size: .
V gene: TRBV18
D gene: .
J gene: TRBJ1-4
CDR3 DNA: TGTGCCAGCTCACCACCGCGAAGCGGTAATGAAAAACTGTTTTTT
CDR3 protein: CASSPPRSGNEKLFF